This T cell receptor (beta chain) was documented in a study of blood T cell repertoires in COVID-19. Overall study context: From T cells, B-cell-depleted T cells, or PBMCs came the material, which was cDNA or gDNA.

Cohort 3 donors were reported recovered after two negative PCRs, clearance, or symptom resolution. Original processing notes: Reference gene primer amplification yielded estimated nucleated cell counts. The assay was immunoSEQ multiplex PCR, and TCRdb's table has in-frame clones only and misses some. That table furnishes V, J and clone size, whereas the DNA furnished D and trimming. The profile shows more than 150,000 clones, around 80% of them singletons. The CDR3 is 13 residues long. From germline, CDR1 is MDHEN and CDR2 SYDVKM. V lost 5 bases to trimming and J lost 4 bases, with 9 bases between them.

The chain employs TRBV28 and TRBJ1-3; D might be TRBD1 (5 bases). Sequenced: PBMCs or T cells enriched from blood (not recorded which). The receptor comes from a man aged 50 to 60 who had recovered from COVID-19. CDR3 region: CASSLGHGNTIYF. CDR3 bases: TGTGCCAGCAGTCTTGGACACGGAAACACCATATATTTT.